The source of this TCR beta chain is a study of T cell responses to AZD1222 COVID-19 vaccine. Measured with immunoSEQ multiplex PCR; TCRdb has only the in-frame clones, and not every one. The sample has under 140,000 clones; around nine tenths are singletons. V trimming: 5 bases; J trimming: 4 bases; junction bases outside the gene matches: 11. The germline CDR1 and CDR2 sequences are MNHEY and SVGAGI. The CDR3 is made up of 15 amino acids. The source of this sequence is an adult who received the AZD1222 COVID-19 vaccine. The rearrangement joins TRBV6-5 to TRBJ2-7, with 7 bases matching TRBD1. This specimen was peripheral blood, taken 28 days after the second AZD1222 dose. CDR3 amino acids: CASSKPNRGGYEQYF. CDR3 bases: TGTGCCAGCAGTAAGCCGAACAGGGGTGGGTACGAGCAGTACTTC.